This TCR beta chain was captured in a study of T cell repertoires in ileal Crohn's disease. The V gene's germline CDR1 is MNHEY and CDR2 SVGAGI. This CDR3 spans 16 amino acids. J was trimmed by 0 bases and V by 4 bases; bases with no gene match: 5. Generated by immunoSEQ multiplex PCR, the TCRdb table keeps only in-frame clones and is missing some. The table has 6,000 to 8,000 clones, 79% seen once. This clonotype was obtained from an adult with Crohn's disease. Material: ileal tissue. V usage is TRBV6-5 and J usage is TRBJ2-2, with 7 bases matching TRBD1. Here the CDR3 reads CASSLFGQANTGELFF. CDR3 nucleotide sequence: TGTGCCAGCAGTTTATTCGGACAGGCGAACACCGGGGAGCTGTTTTTT.